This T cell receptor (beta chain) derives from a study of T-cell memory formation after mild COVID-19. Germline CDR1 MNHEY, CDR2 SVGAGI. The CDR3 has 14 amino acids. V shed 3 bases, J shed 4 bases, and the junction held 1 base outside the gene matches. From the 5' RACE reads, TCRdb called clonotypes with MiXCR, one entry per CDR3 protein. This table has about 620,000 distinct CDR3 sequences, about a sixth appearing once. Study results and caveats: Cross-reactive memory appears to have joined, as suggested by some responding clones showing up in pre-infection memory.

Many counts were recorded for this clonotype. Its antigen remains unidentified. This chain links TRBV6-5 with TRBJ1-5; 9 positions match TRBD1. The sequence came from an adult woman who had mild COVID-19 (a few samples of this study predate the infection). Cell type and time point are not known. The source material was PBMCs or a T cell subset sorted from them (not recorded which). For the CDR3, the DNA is TGTGCCAGCAGTTATGGGACAGGGAATCAGCCCCAGCATTTT. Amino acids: CASSYGTGNQPQHF.